In its sample, the clone carrying this T cell receptor beta chain was seen a few times. Its antigen is not identified. What was sequenced were expressed TCRB transcripts, since all of the isolated RNA had been reverse transcribed. TCRdb's table, derived via immunoSEQ multiplex PCR, lists solely in-frame clones and lacks some. Seen here are some 410,000 clones, around 10% observed once, and the top ten hold about 0.042%. The data were obtained in a study of beta chain features in type 1 diabetes. Study-wide results and limits: For type 1 diabetes patients, VDJ junctions showed fewer insertions and more deletions.

The specimen was naive CD4+ T cells from blood. This TCR came from a woman between 18 and 30 years old in good health.

The CDR3 coding sequence is TGTGCCAGCCAGACAGAAACCTACAATGAGCAGTTCTTC. Residues: CASQTETYNEQFF. The chain links TRBV2 to TRBJ2-1, with D tentatively TRBD1 (5 bases). The germline V gene encodes CDR1 SNHLY and CDR2 FYNNEI. V lost 8 bases, J lost 2 bases, and 10 bases lay in between. This CDR3 comprises 13 residues.